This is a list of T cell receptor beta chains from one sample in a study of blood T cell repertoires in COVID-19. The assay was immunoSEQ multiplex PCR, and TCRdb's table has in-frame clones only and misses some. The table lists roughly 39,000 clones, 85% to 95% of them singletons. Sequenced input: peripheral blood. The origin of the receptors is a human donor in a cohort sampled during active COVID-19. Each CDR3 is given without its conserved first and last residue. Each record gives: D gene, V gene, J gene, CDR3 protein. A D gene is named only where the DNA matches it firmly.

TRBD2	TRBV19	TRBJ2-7	ASSIGLANYGYEQY
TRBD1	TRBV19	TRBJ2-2	ASRWTGGTGELF
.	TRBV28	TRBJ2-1	ASSPDSNLAYNEQF
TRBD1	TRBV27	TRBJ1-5	ASSLYLGQVDNQPQH
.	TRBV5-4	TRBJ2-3	ASSRQGLSTDTQY
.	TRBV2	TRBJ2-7	ASNDRLNSYEQY
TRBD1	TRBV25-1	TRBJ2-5	ASHFFLTGEDQETQY
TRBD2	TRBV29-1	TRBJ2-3	SVDPKLAGGHSSTDTQY
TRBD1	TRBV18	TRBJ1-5	ASSPGQFNQPQH
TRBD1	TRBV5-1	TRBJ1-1	ASSSDRGTEAF
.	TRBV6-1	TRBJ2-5	ASSVLGRGGQETQY
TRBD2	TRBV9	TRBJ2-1	ASSVVPSGGVGNEQF
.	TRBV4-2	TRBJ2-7	ASSQGVAGASYEQY
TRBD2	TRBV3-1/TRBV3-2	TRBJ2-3	ASSREVLAGGRYDTQY
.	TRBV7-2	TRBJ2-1	ASSDTGGSYNEQF
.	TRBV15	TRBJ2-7	ATSRDRPRGEQY
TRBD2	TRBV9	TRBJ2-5	ASSVGVLAGEEETQY
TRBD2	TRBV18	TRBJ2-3	ASSPRSGSGADTQY
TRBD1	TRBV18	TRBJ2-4	ASSPWDRVNEANIQY
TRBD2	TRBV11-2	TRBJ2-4	ASSLGETSGVTYIQY
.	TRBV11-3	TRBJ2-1	ASSSPRYNEQF
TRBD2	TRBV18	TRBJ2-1	ASSPPSSGGGREQF
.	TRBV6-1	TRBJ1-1	ASSEGLNTEAF
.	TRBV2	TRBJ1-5	ASSETHSAAAQNQPQH
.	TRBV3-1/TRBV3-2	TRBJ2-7	ASSLYYEQY